This T cell receptor (beta chain) was captured in a study of cytomegalovirus exposure and HLA in healthy donors (dated by TCRdb to about 2017). Describing the broader study: According to an earlier analysis of 550 to 700 of the donors, 200 million or so T cells yielded 90 million to 130 million unique TCR beta sequences and about 280 Gb of sequence data. An early release covering some 640 HLA-typed donors comprised approximately 300 gigabases of sequencing data and around 80 million unique TCR sequences. The genetic ancestry cluster associated with self-reported Caucasian donors included 81% of the 350 to 500 genotyped donors. The study was designed to test whether signatures of past pathogen exposure could be identified by cataloging public T cell receptors. The T cell repertoires of several hundred subjects were profiled by immunosequencing and related to cytomegalovirus serostatus. A separate validation cohort of 90 to 150 different subjects was used in addition to the roughly 700-subject first cohort. The study combined high-throughput TCR immunosequencing, statistical association of individual TCRs with disease status, and machine learning to predict cytomegalovirus infection status. To study patterns of TCR occurrence, a later analysis re-analyzed previously published TCR beta repertoires from 600 to 750 donors and added high-resolution HLA genotyping. Rather than using new phenotypic data, the later analysis identified candidate immune exposures from TCR beta sequences and from how often those sequences occurred across donors. An earlier analysis of 587 of the donors used high-throughput TCR beta sequencing to judge whether each TCR beta V gene segment behaved as functional or pseudogenic. Donor age, sex, ethnicity and CMV serostatus were collected together with the repertoire data. Genome-wide SNP genotypes for about 60% of the roughly 670 donors were used in a later genetic analysis, which treated that subset as a discovery cohort. All discovery cohort repertoires had been generated using a single sequencing platform. HLA typing covered class I and class II loci at four-digit resolution. The number of typed donors differed by locus: about 620-640 for A, B, C, DRB1 and DQB1; 500 to 550 for DQA1; some 610 for DPA1; and about 470 for DPB1. Because of strong linkage in the cohort, roughly five DR-DQ haplotypes were treated as single units for association and clustering. Among roughly 370 genotyped donors of the cohort, an average of approximately 240,000 unique TCR beta nucleotide sequences were sequenced per donor, 15% to 20% of them non-productive.

Taken from the germline V gene (reference sequence), the CDR1 and CDR2 loops are GTSNPN and SVGIG. V is pared back by 2 bases and J by 1 base, with 2 bases lying between the germline termini. The CDR3, from cysteine to phenylalanine, totals 11 residues. CDR3 DNA is the only sequence kept; it has 33 bases, read in frame from the first base. Comment on this clone: Its specific antigen is unknown. There are no base qualities to consult, and no much larger clone falls within one base.

The full study reports these points: This cohort had only TCR beta chains sequenced, and the lack of alpha or paired-chain data limited which features could be detected. A later analysis found that most CMV-associated TCR beta chains appeared HLA-restricted, with HLA associations seemingly driven largely by CMV exposure. Immune exposure information for the cohort was limited to CMV serostatus. The presence/absence analyses assumed that sequencing depth was roughly uniform across donors, and that assumption may not be true. An earlier analysis of several hundred of the donors showed that most TCR beta V segments appeared in productive rearrangements either about 87% or about 30% of the time, which broadly matched IMGT annotations. According to a later analysis, parvovirus B19, influenza, CMV and Epstein-Barr virus appeared linked to several top co-occurrence clusters. A few of the identified cytomegalovirus-associated TCR beta chains were confirmed in vitro to be specific for cytomegalovirus antigens. The authors suggested that the approach could potentially be extended to other disease states and immunological phenotypes. The sequencing pipeline was judged likely to have produced a cluster of highly shared sequence variants as a technical artifact. In a later analysis, HLA-associated TCR beta chains were found to be more clonally expanded and to have lower generation probabilities than equally common non-associated chains. According to a later analysis, TCR association rates differed among HLA loci, with DRB1 alleles showing the most associated TCRs and HLA-C alleles showing the fewest. In a later genetic analysis, fewer N-insertions in productive TCRs were reported among donors in an Asian-associated ancestry cluster than the roughly 700-donor mean. Correlated functional status among segregating V segments might reflect linkage disequilibrium, but an unknown experimental factor could not be ruled out. V-gene and J-gene trimming of TCR beta chains was associated with a missense DCLRE1C variant in a later genetic analysis, and the association was replicated in an independent cohort. The earlier analysis of some 540 of the donors excluded seventeen rarely observed V segments, including chromosome 9 orphons, because counts were too low. Because some donors lacked HLA typing at each locus, the association tests relied only on the typed subset. The study gave a list of around 170 TCR beta chains associated with cytomegalovirus. Strong co-occurrence of HLA alleles, especially DR and DQ, made assigning TCR associations to individual alleles difficult. The 87-base-pair reads could not distinguish some IMGT-functional V segments, including TRBV6-2 and TRBV6-3, so those segments were excluded. Cytomegalovirus status was reported to be diagnosed by the classifier with high specificity and sensitivity in both the original and validation cohorts. Most TCR sequences were seen in very few donors, while some public TCRs were found in many individuals. A further reported finding was that TCR beta sequences accurately predicted the HLA-A and HLA-B alleles for most subjects in the first cohort. Specific HLA alleles were associated with 15,000 to 20,000 TCR beta sequences at a false discovery rate of 0.05 in a later analysis.

The library was obtained by the immunoSEQ multiplex PCR assay. For the multiplex PCR, a mixture combining 60 forward primers for TCR Vbeta segments and 13 reverse primers for TCR Jbeta segments was used. A multiplex PCR assay on genomic DNA amplified the CDR3 region of rearranged TCR beta genes. Amplified TCR beta libraries were sequenced as 87-base-pair reads on the Illumina HiSeq System. Regarding the original processing steps: In a later analysis, roughly 80 million unique TCR beta chains were counted across the approximately 640 repertoires, and approximately 11 million of these chains were shared by at least two donors. To remove PCR and sequencing errors, raw reads were error-corrected and collapsed into unique sequences using a nearest-neighbor algorithm that merged closely related sequences. Alignment of CDR3 sequences to IMGT reference sequences was used to assign V, D and J gene segments. For a sequence to be retained, a match of at least six nucleotides to both a V gene segment and a J gene segment was required. Rearrangements were classified as productive when the CDR3 lacked stop codons and remained in frame with V and J, and all other rearrangements were classified as non-productive. Following IMGT convention, CDR3 was defined as the stretch from the second conserved V-encoded cysteine to the conserved J-encoded phenylalanine. Sequences without an unambiguous match to a single V gene segment were excluded from the earlier analysis of 450 to 650 of the donors. In an earlier analysis of approximately 550 of the donors, V segments were called functional above 56.7% productive rearrangements and were called segregating when the between-donor standard deviation exceeded 5%. A statistical classification framework was built for diagnosing cytomegalovirus status from the catalog of TCR beta chain sequences. V and J gene assignment, in a later analysis, came from comparing TCR nucleotide sequences with IMGT/GENE-DB human TR gene sequences. Using the TCRdist pipeline, a later analysis assigned CDR3 sequences along with most-parsimonious VDJ recombination scenarios. A later analysis defined each TCR beta chain by its CDR3 amino acid sequence plus V-gene family, and excluded reads lacking a unique V-gene family. As a way to deal with suspected cross-contamination and a sequencing artifact, a later analysis dropped under 600 nucleotide sequences that were highly shared and had low generation probability. In a later analysis, a clonal expansion index for each public chain was calculated from normalized within-repertoire ranks of inferred template counts. In a later analysis, generation probabilities were computed with a VDJ recombination model fitted to out-of-frame rearrangements, and the resulting probabilities were checked against IGoR. In a later analysis, TCR-TCR, TCR-HLA and TCR-CMV co-occurrence was scored with hypergeometric tests, and a repertoire-size bias correction was applied to TCR pairs. False discovery rates were estimated in a later analysis by permuting HLA or CMV assignments 20 times. In a later analysis, co-occurring TCRs were grouped using DBSCAN, with TCRdist sequence similarity added in when clustering inside HLA-allele-positive subsets. For co-occurrence clustering, repertoires with fewer than 30,000 or more than 120,000 public chains were excluded, along with a handful of repertoires with anomalous nucleotide sharing. TCRdb provides this immuneACCESS table in a form limited to in-frame rearrangements. Some clones are lacking; in checked studies, under half of them reflect an unresolved V gene, and why the rest are absent is not known. V and J calls and clone size follow that table, whereas D and trimming were derived from the DNA. This sample has tens of thousands of clones in its table, and about 80% of those were observed once. The ten largest make up under 6.5% of the sample.

In total, around 600 healthy bone marrow donors made up the cohort. At the time of sampling, all cohort members were nominally healthy, though unrecorded immune exposures were likely present. The donor was CMV seronegative and was included in the group of approximately 350 seronegative cohort members. Every donor gave a peripheral blood sample, and the peripheral blood mononuclear cells from that sample were used for TCR beta sequencing. Genomic DNA was extracted from the blood cell samples with the Qiagen DNeasy Blood Extraction Kit. This sequence uses TRBV30 and TRBJ1-2; the D gene identity is not certain. The sequence was collected from a man aged 50-59 years in good health and CMV-seronegative. Material for sequencing was PBMCs. The nucleotide sequence is TGTGCCTGGAGTCATAACTATGGCTACACCTTC. The translation is CAWSHNYGYTF.